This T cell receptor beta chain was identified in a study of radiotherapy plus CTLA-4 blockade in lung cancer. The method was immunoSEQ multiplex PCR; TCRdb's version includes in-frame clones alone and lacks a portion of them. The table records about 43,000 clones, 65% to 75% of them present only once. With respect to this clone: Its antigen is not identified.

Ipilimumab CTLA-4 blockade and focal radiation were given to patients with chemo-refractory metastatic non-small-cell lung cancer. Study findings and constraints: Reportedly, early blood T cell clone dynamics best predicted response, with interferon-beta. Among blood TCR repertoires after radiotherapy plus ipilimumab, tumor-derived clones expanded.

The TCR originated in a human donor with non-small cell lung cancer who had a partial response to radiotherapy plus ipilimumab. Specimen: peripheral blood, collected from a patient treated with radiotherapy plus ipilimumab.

This CDR3 is CASSLGLDTQYF. CDR3 coding DNA: TGTGCCAGCAGTTTAGGGCTAGATACGCAGTATTTT. The rearrangement joins TRBV28 to TRBJ2-3; no reliable D call. This CDR3 has 12 amino acids. The ends were cut back, 2 bases at V and 5 bases at J, with 5 bases in the middle. Germline V lookup: CDR1 MDHEN, CDR2 SYDVKM.